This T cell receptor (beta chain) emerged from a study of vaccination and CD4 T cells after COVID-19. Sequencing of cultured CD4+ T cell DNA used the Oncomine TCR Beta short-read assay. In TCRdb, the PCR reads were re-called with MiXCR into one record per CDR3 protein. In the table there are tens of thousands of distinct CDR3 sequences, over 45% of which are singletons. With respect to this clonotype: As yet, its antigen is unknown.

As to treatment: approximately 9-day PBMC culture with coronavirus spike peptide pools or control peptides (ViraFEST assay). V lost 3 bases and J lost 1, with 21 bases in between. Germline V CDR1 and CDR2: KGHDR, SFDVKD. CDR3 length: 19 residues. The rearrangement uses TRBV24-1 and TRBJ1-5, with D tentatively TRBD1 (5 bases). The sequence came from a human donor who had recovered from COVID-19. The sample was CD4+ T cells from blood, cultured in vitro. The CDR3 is CATSDPTGLTGGSNQPQHF. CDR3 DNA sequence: TGTGCCACCAGTGATCCCACAGGCTTAACTGGGGGGAGCAATCAGCCCCAGCATTTT.